The sequence of this T cell receptor (beta chain) was determined in a study of T cell repertoires in cytomegalovirus infection. Regarding the study as a whole: Ex vivo responses were dominated by HLA-C-restricted CMV-specific TCR beta clonotypes.

TCRdb used MiXCR to reprocess the reads, holding one entry per CDR3 protein. Among 300,000 to 400,000 distinct CDR3 sequences listed, 8% to 10% were seen once. This clonotype was detected many times. Its antigen remains unidentified. Material for sequencing was PBMCs. The clonotype was recovered from a human donor in good health (CMV status not recorded). Some clones in this sample may be carry-over from other donors' samples.

CDR3 in amino acids: CASSLSTALPRELFF. DNA of the CDR3: TGTGCCAGCAGCTTATCGACAGCCCTTCCCCGGGAGCTGTTTTTT. The chain carries TRBV7-2 and TRBJ2-2; tentative D call: TRBD1 (5 bases). Trimming shortened V by 2 bases and J by 9 bases, and 16 bases separated the two germline ends. Germline V gene sequence: CDR1 SGHTA, CDR2 FQGNSA. The CDR3 covers 15 residues.